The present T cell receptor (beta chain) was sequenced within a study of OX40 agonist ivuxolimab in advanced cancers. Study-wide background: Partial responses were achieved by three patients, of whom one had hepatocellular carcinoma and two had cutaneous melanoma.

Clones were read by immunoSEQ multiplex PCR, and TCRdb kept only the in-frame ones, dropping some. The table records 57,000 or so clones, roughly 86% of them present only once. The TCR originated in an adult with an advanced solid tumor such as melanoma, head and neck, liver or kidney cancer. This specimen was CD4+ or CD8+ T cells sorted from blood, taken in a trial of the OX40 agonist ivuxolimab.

The CDR3 reads CASSPAGTGPGELFF. For the CDR3, the DNA is TGTGCCAGCAGCCCAGCCGGGACAGGGCCCGGGGAGCTGTTTTTT. This chain links TRBV11-3 with TRBJ2-2, with 9 bases lining up with TRBD1. This CDR3 comprises 15 residues. The germline gives CDR1 SGHNT, CDR2 YENEEA. Germline trimming cut 5 bases from V and 6 bases from J; bases unmatched to any gene: 7.